This T cell receptor (beta chain) was captured in a study of post-analysis software for immune sequencing data. Study-wide points: Controls had lower frequencies than patients of five or six TRBV segments, which included TRBV5-6, TRBV5-1 and TRBV20-1.

The germline V gene encodes CDR1 MNHEY and CDR2 SVGEGT. This CDR3 is 12 amino acids long. The germline V and J ends were trimmed by 8 bases and 6 bases, with 14 bases remaining between them. The table lists this clonotype with a few counts. Its antigen is not identified. Libraries were made from TCR beta cDNA, and they carried unique molecular identifiers. Each sample of about 0.95 to 11 million input T cells yielded approximately 500,000 cDNA molecules, so each molecule approximated one T cell. TCRdb re-called the PCR reads through MiXCR, storing one row per CDR3 protein. The sample lists about 430,000 distinct CDR3 sequences, over 30% occurring once.

The chain carries TRBV6-2 or TRBV6-3 and TRBJ2-7, with D possibly matching TRBD2 (5 bases). This clonotype was obtained from a girl aged 2-10 years with multiple sclerosis. The sample taken for sequencing was blood. Written as DNA, the CDR3 is TGTGCCAGCGAGACTAAGTTCAGCGAGCAGTACTTC. Residues: CASETKFSEQYF.